The next 10 T cell receptor beta chains were all read from a single sample in a study of post-analysis software for immune sequencing data. Their specific antigens are unknown. Carried by the TCR beta cDNA libraries were unique molecular identifiers. TCRdb recomputed calls from the PCR reads with MiXCR, one row per CDR3 protein. The sample yields fewer than 550,000 distinct CDR3 sequences, approximately 31% seen once. Regarding the study as a whole: Roughly 5 TRBV segments (TRBV5-6, TRBV5-1 and TRBV20-1 among them) occurred more frequently in patients than in controls.

Sequenced material: blood. The receptors shown here come from a girl under 18 with multiple sclerosis.

V is TRBV9 and J is TRBJ2-1; 7 bases align to TRBD2. V dropped 4 bases and J dropped 6; count of bases not matched to a gene: 10. There are 15 residues in the CDR3. CDR1 is SGDLS and CDR2 is YYNGEE in the germline V gene. In nucleotides, the CDR3 is TGTGCCAGCAGCCCCGGGGTAGCGGGCGGCAATGAGCAGTTCTTC. Protein: CASSPGVAGGNEQFF.

The chain recombines TRBV2 with TRBJ1-1; D is uncertain. Germline values: CDR1 SNHLY, CDR2 FYNNEI. With 9 bases removed from V and 5 bases from J, the gap between germline ends came to 16 bases. This CDR3 region has 13 residues. The CDR3 nucleotides read TGTGCCAGGAGGAAACGATCTGTGACTGAAGCTTTCTTT. This codes for CARRKRSVTEAFF.

V usage is TRBV6-1 and J usage is TRBJ1-5, with 9 bases matching TRBD1. CDR3 length: 15 amino acids. The V gene end was trimmed by 8 bases and the J gene end by 2 bases; junction bases not matched to a gene: 7. Germline assignment: CDR1 MNHNS and CDR2 SASEGT. The CDR3 loop reads CASQDRGEGNQPQHF. In nucleotides, the CDR3 is TGTGCCAGCCAGGACAGGGGAGAAGGCAATCAGCCCCAGCATTTT.

The CDR3 sequence is CASSFADREPYF. The CDR3 DNA reads TGTGCCAGCAGCTTTGCAGACAGGGAACCGTACTTC. The rearrangement links TRBV7-9 to TRBJ2-7; 7 nucleotides agree with TRBD1. There are 12 residues in the CDR3. The ends lost 3 bases at V and 12 bases at J; junction bases unmatched: 8. Germline V lookup: CDR1 SEHNR, CDR2 FQNEAQ (reference sequence).

The chain joins TRBV11-2 to TRBJ2-7; D remains unclear. The ends were cut back, 5 bases at V and 3 bases at J, with 5 bases in the middle. The CDR3 spans 11 residues. Germline V gives CDR1 SGHAT, CDR2 FQNNGV. The CDR3: CASSAFYEQYF. Here the CDR3 DNA reads TGTGCCAGCAGCGCCTTCTACGAGCAGTACTTC.

V is TRBV20-1 and J is TRBJ1-6; perhaps TRBD1 as D (5 bases). Germline lookup yields CDR1 DFQATT and CDR2 SNEGSKA (reference sequence). Trimming removed 3 bases at V and 14 bases at J, with 17 bases between. This CDR3 spans 13 amino acids. The CDR3 nucleotides are TGCAGTGCTAGGTCCGGGACGGTCTTTTCCCTCCACTTT. Translating gives CSARSGTVFSLHF.

This clonotype occurred a few times. This sequence joins TRBV7-8 and TRBJ2-1, with no clear D. The germline V and J ends were trimmed by 5 bases and 4 bases, with 21 bases remaining between them. Germline V gene data show CDR1 as SGHVS and CDR2 as FQNEAQ. This CDR3 spans 17 amino acids. CDR3 sequence: CASSKNRAPIGYNEQFF. In DNA form, the CDR3 reads TGTGCCAGCAGCAAGAACCGGGCCCCTATAGGGTACAATGAGCAGTTCTTC.

This clonotype turned up a few times. This chain joins TRBV6-4 and TRBJ2-3, with TRBD1 matching over 8 bases. The V gene end was trimmed by 3 bases and the J gene end by 5 bases; junction bases not matched to a gene: 4. This CDR3 has 14 amino acids. Per germline, CDR1 MRHNA and CDR2 SNTAGT. CDR3 in amino acids: CASSERQGQDTQYF. CDR3 coding DNA: TGTGCCAGCAGTGAAAGACAGGGGCAAGATACGCAGTATTTT.

The chain recombines TRBV15 with TRBJ2-1; D is undetermined. CDR3 length: 14 amino acids. CDR1 LNHNV and CDR2 YYDKDF come from the germline V gene (reference sequence). With 5 bases removed from V and 2 bases from J, the gap between germline ends came to 10 bases. The chain's CDR3 is CATSGGGTYNEQFF. The DNA of the CDR3 is TGTGCCACCAGCGGCGGCGGAACCTACAATGAGCAGTTCTTC.

The rearrangement joins TRBV5-1 to TRBJ2-1, with 13 bases fitting TRBD2. With V trimmed by 2 bases and J by 0 bases, 8 bases remained unmatched. In germline, CDR1 is SGHRS, CDR2 YFSETQ. CDR3 length equals 19 residues. The CDR3 DNA is TGCGCCAGCAGCTTATGGACTAGCGGGGGCCAGAACTCCTACAATGAGCAGTTCTTC. Amino acids: CASSLWTSGGQNSYNEQFF.